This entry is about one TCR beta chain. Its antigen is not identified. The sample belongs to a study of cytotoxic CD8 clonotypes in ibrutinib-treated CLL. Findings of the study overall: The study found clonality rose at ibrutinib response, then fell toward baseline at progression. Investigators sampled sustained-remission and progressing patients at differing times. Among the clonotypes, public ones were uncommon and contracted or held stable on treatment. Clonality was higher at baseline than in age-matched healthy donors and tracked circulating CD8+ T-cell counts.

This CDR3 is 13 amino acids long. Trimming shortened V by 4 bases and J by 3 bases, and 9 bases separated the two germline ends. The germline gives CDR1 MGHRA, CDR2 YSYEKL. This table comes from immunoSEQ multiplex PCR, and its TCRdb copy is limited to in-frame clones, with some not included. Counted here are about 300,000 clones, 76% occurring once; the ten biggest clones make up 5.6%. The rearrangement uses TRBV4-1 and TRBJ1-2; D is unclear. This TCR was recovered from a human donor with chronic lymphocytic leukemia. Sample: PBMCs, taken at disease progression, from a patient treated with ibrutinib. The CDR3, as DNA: TGCGCCAGCAGCCGGCCGAGGGACTATGGCTACACCTTC. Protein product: CASSRPRDYGYTF.